The 2 T cell receptor beta chains reported below all come from one sample, sequenced in a study of blood T cell repertoires in COVID-19. Sequencing was performed with immunoSEQ multiplex PCR; in TCRdb, only in-frame clones are kept and a portion is missing. The table records about 280,000 clones, approximately 85% of them present only once. Sequencing was performed on peripheral blood. The receptors here all came from a woman between 65 and 79 years old with acute or convalescent COVID-19.

The rearrangement uses TRBV6-5 and TRBJ2-1; TRBD2 matches at 14 bases. With 9 bases clipped from V and 2 bases from J, the junction kept 3 bases outside the gene matches. Germline lookup yields CDR1 MNHEY and CDR2 SVGAGI. The CDR3 covers 15 residues. DNA of the CDR3: TGTGCCAGTAGACTAGCGGGGGGGCCCTACAATGAGCAGTTCTTC. Translation gives CASRLAGGPYNEQFF.

V usage is TRBV18 and J usage is TRBJ1-1, with D perhaps TRBD1 (5 bases). The V end lost 3 bases, the J end lost 1 base, and 15 bases lay between the germline ends. Germline CDR1 is KGHSH and CDR2 is LQKENI. The CDR3 covers 16 residues. DNA for the CDR3: TGTGCCAGCTCACCCCCAGAAAGGGGAAGGAACACTGAAGCTTTCTTT. Protein product: CASSPPERGRNTEAFF.